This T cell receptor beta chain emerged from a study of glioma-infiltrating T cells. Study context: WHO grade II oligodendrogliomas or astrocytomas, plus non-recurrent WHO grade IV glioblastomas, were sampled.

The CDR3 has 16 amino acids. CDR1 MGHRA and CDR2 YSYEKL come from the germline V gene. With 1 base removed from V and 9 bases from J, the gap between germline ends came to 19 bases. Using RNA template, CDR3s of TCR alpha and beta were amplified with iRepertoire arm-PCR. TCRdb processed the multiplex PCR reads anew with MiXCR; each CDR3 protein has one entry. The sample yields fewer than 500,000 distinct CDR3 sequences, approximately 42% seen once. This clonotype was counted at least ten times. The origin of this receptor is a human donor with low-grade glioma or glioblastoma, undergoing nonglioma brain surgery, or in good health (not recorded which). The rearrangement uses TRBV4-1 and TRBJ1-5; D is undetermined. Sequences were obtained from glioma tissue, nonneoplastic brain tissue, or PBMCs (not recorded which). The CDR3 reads CASSQVTGPADWPQHF. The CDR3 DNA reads TGCGCCAGCAGCCAAGTAACCGGGCCGGCGGATTGGCCCCAGCATTTT.